This T cell receptor beta chain emerged from a study of T cells in Graves' hyperthyroidism and ophthalmopathy. Notes on the study in general: The model foresaw ophthalmopathy a median about 6.1 months prior to onset.

Germline values: CDR1 GTSNPN, CDR2 SVGIG (reference sequence). V lost 2 bases and J 2 bases, leaving 7 bases between the germline ends. The CDR3 is made up of 13 amino acids. In patients aged 18 to 65, hyperthyroidism was newly diagnosed, with duration under 2 months. PBMCs were collected from an approximately 10 ml volume of fresh peripheral blood. Details on this clonotype: Its target is unknown.

RNA transcripts gave rise to amplified TCR beta CDR3 regions. First-round RT-PCR of the TCR CDR3 relied on the HTBI primer set. TCRdb recomputed calls from the multiplex PCR reads with MiXCR, one row per CDR3 protein. The sample includes hundreds of thousands of distinct CDR3 sequences, approximately 15% of them seen just once. The source is a woman aged 18-29 years with Graves' hyperthyroidism. Material: blood. The J gene is TRBJ1-5, the V gene TRBV30; tentatively, D is TRBD1 (5 bases). CDR3 amino acids: CAWSKTGNQPQHF. The CDR3 DNA follows: TGTGCCTGGAGTAAGACAGGCAATCAGCCCCAGCATTTT.